The text below deals with one T cell receptor beta chain. What it binds is not known. It was with a sample-barcoded 5' primer and a J-beta primer mix that a second PCR of roughly 6 to 12 cycles was run. Template switching added a 12-random-nucleotide identifier to every cDNA molecule. Every sample produced at least 2.5 million CDR3-containing paired-end reads. TCRdb reprocessed the 5' RACE reads via MiXCR and lists one record per CDR3 protein. This table has 800,000 to 1,000,000 distinct CDR3 sequences, roughly 43% appearing once. Germline CDR1 and CDR2: SGHTA and FQGNSA. The ends were cut back, 0 bases at V and 7 bases at J, with 12 bases in the middle. The CDR3 spans 15 residues. Per sample, at least 5 micrograms of total RNA were extracted. The data were obtained in a study of blood T cells in healthy people across ages. Findings and caveats of the study: Per million T cells, TCR beta diversity dropped about linearly as age rose.

The sequenced sample was blood. This chain joins TRBV7-2 and TRBJ2-2; TRBD1 or TRBD2 may be the D gene (6 bases each). The sequence came from a man aged 30-40 years in good health. In DNA, the CDR3 is TGTGCCAGCAGCTTAGCAGGGGGGCAGGGCGGGGAGCTGTTTTTT. This codes for CASSLAGGQGGELFF.